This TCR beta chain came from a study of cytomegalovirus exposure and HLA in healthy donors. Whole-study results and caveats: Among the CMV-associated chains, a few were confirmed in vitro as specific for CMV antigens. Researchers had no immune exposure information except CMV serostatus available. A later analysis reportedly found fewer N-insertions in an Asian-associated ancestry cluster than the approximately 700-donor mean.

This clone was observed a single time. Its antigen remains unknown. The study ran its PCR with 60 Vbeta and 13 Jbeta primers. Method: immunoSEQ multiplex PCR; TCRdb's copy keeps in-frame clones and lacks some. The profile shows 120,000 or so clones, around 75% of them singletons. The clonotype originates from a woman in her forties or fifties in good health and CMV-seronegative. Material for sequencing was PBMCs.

The CDR3 DNA sequence: TGCGCCAGCAGCTTGCAACAGGAAAATTCACCCCTCCACTTT. Translation gives CASSLQQENSPLHF. The genes are TRBV5-1 and TRBJ1-6; D is perhaps TRBD1 (5 bases). Trimming took 1 base from V and 7 from J, leaving 9 bases between them. Germline values: CDR1 SGHRS, CDR2 YFSETQ. The CDR3 sequence is 14 residues long.